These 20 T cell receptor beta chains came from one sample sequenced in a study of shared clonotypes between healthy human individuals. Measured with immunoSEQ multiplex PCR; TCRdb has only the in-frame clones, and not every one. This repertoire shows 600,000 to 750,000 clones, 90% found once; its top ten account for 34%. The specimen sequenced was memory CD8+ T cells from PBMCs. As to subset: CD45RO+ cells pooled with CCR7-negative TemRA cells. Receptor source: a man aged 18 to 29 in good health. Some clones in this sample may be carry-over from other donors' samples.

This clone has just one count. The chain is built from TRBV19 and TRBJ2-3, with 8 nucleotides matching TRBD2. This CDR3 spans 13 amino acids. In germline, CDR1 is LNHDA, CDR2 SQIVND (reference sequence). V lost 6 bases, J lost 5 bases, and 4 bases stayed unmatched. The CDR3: CASRVAGQDTQYF. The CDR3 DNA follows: TGTGCCAGTAGAGTAGCGGGGCAAGATACGCAGTATTTT.

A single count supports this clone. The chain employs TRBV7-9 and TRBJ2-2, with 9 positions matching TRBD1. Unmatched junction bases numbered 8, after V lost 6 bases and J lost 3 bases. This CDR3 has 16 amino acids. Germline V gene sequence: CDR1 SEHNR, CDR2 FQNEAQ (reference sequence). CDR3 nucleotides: TGTGCCAGCAGGGTCGGACAGGGGAGGGACACCGGGGAGCTGTTTTTT. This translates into CASRVGQGRDTGELFF.

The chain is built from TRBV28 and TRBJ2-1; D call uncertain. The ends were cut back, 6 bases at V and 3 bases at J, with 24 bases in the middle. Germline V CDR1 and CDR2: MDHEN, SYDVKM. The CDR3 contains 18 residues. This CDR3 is CASSSPPTRQRLYNEQFF. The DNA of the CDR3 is TGTGCCAGCAGCTCCCCTCCGACTCGTCAGAGACTCTACAATGAGCAGTTCTTC.

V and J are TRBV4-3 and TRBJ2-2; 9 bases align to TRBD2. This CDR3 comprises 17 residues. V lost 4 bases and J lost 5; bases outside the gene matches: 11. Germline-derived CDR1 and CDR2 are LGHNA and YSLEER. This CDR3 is CASSRLMTSGPTGELFF. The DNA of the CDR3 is TGCGCCAGCAGCCGGCTGATGACTAGCGGCCCGACCGGGGAGCTGTTTTTT.

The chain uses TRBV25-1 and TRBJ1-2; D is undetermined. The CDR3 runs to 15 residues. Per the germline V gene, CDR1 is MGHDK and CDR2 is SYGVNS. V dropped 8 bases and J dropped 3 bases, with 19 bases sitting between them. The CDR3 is CASGSRTATHYGYTF. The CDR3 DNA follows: TGTGCCAGCGGGTCCCGAACAGCTACACACTATGGCTACACCTTC.

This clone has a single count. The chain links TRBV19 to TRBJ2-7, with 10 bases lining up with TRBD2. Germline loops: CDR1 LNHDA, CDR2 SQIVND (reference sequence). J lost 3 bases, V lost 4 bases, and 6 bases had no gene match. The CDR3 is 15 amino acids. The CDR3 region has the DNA TGTGCCAGTAGTACCCTAGCGGGAGCCGTCTACGAGCAGTACTTC. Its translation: CASSTLAGAVYEQYF.

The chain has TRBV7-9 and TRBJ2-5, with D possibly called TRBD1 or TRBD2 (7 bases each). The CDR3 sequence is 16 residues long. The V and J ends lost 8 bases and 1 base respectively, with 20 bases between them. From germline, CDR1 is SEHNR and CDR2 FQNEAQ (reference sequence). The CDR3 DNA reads TGTGCCAGCGAGGGGGCAGGGGGGGCCCCCCAAGAGACCCAGTACTTC. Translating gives CASEGAGGAPQETQYF.

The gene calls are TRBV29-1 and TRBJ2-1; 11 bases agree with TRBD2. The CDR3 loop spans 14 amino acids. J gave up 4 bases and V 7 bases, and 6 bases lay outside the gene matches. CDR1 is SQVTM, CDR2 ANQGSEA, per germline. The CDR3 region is CSAEGLAVYNEQFF. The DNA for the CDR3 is TGCAGCGCCGAGGGACTAGCGGTTTACAATGAGCAGTTCTTC.

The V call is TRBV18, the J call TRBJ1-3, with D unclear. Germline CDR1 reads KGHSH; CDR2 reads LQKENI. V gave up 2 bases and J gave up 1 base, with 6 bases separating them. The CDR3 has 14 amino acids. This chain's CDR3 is CASSPWMSGNTIYF. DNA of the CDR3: TGTGCCAGCTCACCATGGATGTCTGGAAACACCATATATTTT.

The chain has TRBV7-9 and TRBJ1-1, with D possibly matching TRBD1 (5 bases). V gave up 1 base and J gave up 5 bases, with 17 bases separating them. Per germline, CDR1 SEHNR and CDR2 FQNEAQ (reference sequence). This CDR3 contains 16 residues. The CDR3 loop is CASSLVGVGILTEAFF. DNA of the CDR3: TGTGCCAGCAGCTTAGTAGGGGTCGGGATATTGACTGAAGCTTTCTTT.

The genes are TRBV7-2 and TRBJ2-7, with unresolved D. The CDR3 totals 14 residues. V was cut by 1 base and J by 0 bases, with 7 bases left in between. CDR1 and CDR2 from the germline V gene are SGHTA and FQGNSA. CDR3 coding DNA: TGTGCCAGCAGCTTAGGGCCTCGCTCCTACGAGCAGTACTTC. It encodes CASSLGPRSYEQYF.

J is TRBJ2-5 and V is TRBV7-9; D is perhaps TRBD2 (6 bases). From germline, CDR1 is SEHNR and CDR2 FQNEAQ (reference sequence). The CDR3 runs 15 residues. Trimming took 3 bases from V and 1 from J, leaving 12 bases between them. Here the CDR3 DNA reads TGTGCCAGCAGCTTCAGGCGGGGAAGCCAAGAGACCCAGTACTTC. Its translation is CASSFRRGSQETQYF.

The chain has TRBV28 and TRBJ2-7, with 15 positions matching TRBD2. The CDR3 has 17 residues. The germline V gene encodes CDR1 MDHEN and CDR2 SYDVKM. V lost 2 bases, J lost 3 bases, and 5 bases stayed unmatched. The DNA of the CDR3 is TGTGCCAGCAGTTTAGGACTAGCGGGAGGGCTGGGCTACGAGCAGTACTTC. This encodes CASSLGLAGGLGYEQYF.

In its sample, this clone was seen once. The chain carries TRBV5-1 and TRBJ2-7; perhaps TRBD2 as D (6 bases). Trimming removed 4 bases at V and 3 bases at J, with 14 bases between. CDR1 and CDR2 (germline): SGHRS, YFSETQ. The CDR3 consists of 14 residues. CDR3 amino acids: CASSPGRAGYEQYF. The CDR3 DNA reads TGCGCCAGCAGCCCCGGGCGAGCGGGCTACGAGCAGTACTTC.

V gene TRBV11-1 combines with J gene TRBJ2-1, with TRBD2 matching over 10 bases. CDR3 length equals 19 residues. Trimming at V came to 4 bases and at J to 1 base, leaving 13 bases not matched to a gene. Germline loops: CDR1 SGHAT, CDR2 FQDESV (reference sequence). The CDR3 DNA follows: TGTGCCAGCAGCTCCCGGACTAGCGGTCCCCTTCCTTCCTACAATGAGCAGTTCTTC. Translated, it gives CASSSRTSGPLPSYNEQFF.

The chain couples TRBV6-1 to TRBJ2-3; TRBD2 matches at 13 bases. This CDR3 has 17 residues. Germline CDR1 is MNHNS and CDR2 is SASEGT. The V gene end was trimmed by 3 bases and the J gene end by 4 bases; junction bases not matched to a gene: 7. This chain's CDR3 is CASSELGLAGVSDTQYF. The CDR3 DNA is TGTGCCAGCAGTGAGTTAGGACTAGCGGGAGTTTCAGATACGCAGTATTTT.

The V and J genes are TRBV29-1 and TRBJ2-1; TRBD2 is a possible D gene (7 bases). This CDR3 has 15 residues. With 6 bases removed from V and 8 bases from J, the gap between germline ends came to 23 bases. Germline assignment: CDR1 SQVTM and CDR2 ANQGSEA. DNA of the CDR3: TGCAGCGTAATACAGGGAAGCGGGATCGGCTATGAGCAGTTCTTC. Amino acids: CSVIQGSGIGYEQFF.

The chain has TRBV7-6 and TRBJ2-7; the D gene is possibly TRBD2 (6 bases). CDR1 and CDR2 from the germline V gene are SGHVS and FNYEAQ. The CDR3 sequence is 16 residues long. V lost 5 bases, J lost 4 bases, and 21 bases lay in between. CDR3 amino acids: CASSRHPGLGEYEQYF. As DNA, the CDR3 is TGTGCCAGCAGCCGACACCCGGGACTGGGGGAGTACGAGCAGTACTTC.

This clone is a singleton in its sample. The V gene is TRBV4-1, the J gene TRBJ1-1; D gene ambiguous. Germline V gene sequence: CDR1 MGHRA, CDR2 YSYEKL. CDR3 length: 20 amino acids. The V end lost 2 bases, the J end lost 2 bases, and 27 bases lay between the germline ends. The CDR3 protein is CASSQSTFSTPKGYNTEAFF. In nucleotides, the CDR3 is TGCGCCAGCAGCCAAAGTACATTTAGCACACCAAAGGGATATAACACTGAAGCTTTCTTT.

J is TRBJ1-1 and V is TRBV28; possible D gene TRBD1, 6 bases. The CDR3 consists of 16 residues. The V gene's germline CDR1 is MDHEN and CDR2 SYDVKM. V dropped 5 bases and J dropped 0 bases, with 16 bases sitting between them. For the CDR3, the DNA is TGTGCCAGCAGTCAAATAACGACAGGCATGAACACTGAAGCTTTCTTT. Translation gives CASSQITTGMNTEAFF.